This TCR beta chain appears in the sequencing data of a study of T cell repertoires in cytomegalovirus infection (dated by TCRdb to between 2018 and 2020). For the study in its entirety: The HLA type of each donor mattered for the analysis, because public TCR beta signatures pointed to carriage of CMV infection along with the matching HLA type. Study-level results and caveats: The ex vivo response was dominated by HLA-C-restricted CMV-specific TCR beta clonotypes, which also provided the single most frequent clonotype in two of eight donors. Cumulative frequency of public TCR beta family members discriminated carriers of CMV infection plus the relevant HLA type in this cohort and an independent approximately 340-donor cohort.

Relative to germline, V is 0 bases shorter and J is 8 bases shorter, with 14 bases between their ends. CDR1 SGHRS and CDR2 YFSETQ are derived from the germline V gene. The CDR3 goes from the cysteine to the phenylalanine over 14 residues. Of the read, only the CDR3 DNA is kept; its 42 bases are in frame from base 1. Sequencer: Illumina HiSeq 1500. TCRdb redid the processing of the public reads, applying fastp at Q25 and MiXCR, and retained in-frame beta chains. Each CDR3 protein appears once, grouped with its most common genes and DNA. The sample yields 560,000 or so distinct CDR3 sequences; approximately 16% were counted once. Around 25% of the sample comes from the top ten. This clonotype was recorded a few times. Which antigen it targets is not known. Base qualities are not recorded, but no much larger clone differs from it by a single base.

This receptor chain uses TRBV5-1 and TRBJ1-2; the D gene is possibly TRBD1, with 5 bases matching. The sample taken for sequencing was CD8+ T cells from PBMCs. This sequence was found in a human donor in good health (CMV status not recorded). Some clones in this sample may be carry-over from other donors' samples. The sequence in DNA is TGCGCCAGCAGCTTGGAACCAGGGACGCAAGGCTACACCTTC. Its translation reads: CASSLEPGTQGYTF.